Listed below are T cell receptor beta chains from one sample, sequenced in a study of blood T cell repertoires in COVID-19. Assay: immunoSEQ multiplex PCR; the TCRdb copy retains only in-frame clones and omits some. The profile shows some 180,000 clones, around 91% of them singletons. Source material: peripheral blood. The receptors were sampled from a man over 45 with acute or convalescent COVID-19. CDR3s include the opening cysteine and the closing phenylalanine or tryptophan. Fields, in order: V gene, CDR3 protein.

TRBV5-8 CASTLRSSTNEQFF
TRBV2 CASSVEAGGNEKLFF
TRBV9 CASSLGQGWDTQYF
TRBV12-3/TRBV12-4 CASSRGDDQPQHF
TRBV19 CASTPLQSNQPQHF
TRBV6-1 CASSEVPGQGPYEQYF
TRBV23-1 CASSRVRAGQANYGYTF
TRBV18 CASSTSRVSGNTIYF
TRBV7-3 CASSSFRGGTDTQYF
TRBV10-1 CASSAAGSEGDTQYF
TRBV19 CASSAVGSRGNSPLHF
TRBV18 CASSRPGQGGEKLFF
TRBV5-6 CASSLRLGARTDTQYF
TRBV5-1 CASFTGSTGSGANVLTF
TRBV7-6 CASSPIQGAQTEAFF
TRBV9 CASSVLSPANTGELFF
TRBV13 CASSRRAGGDTQYF
TRBV5-5 CASSKNPGATNEKLFF
TRBV27 CASSRRTAHTEAFF
TRBV5-1 CASSLSSGSGETQYF
TRBV9 CASSVEGRGSAGADTQYF
TRBV5-4 CASSTGGWESGNTIYF
TRBV7-9 CASSLAAQGWNTEAFF
TRBV11-2 CASSLVAANTGELFF
TRBV28 CASSLGRVRYGYTF
TRBV5-5 CASSPWDRGTGYTF
TRBV10-3 CAISEGSYNSPLHF
TRBV2 CASSEGTVIFNEQFF
TRBV3-1/TRBV3-2 CASTPRGGTEAFF
TRBV7-8 CASSLWPYTGELFF
TRBV19 CASNSGRAYFNEQFF
TRBV7-2 CASSLGQGVTEAFF
TRBV29-1 CSVGTSRFYEQYF
TRBV3-1/TRBV3-2 CASSQDLWTGITEAFF
TRBV10-3 CAISQQGARIDTQYF
TRBV7-9 CASSINSGLFYGYTF
TRBV28 CASSPLGGSYNEQFF
TRBV5-6 CASSLGQGAYEQYF